The 27 T cell receptor beta chains below come from one sample, sequenced in a study of blood T cell repertoires in COVID-19. Sequenced by immunoSEQ multiplex PCR; TCRdb stores in-frame clones only, minus some. Of about 220,000 clones listed, 80% to 90% are singletons. The specimen sequenced was PBMCs or T cells enriched from blood (not recorded which). Every receptor here comes from a middle-aged woman with acute COVID-19.

J is TRBJ1-3 and V is TRBV5-1; 9 nucleotides match TRBD1. Germline trimming cut 4 bases from V and 0 bases from J; bases unmatched to any gene: 8. Germline CDR1 SGHRS, CDR2 YFSETQ. The CDR3 runs 17 residues. CDR3 sequence reads: CASSPGTGLFSGNTIYF. CDR3 bases: TGCGCCAGCAGCCCGGGGACAGGGCTTTTCTCTGGAAACACCATATATTTT.

This clone has more than one count but fewer than ten. The rearrangement links TRBV19 to TRBJ1-1; a weak D match, TRBD1 (5 bases). CDR1 is LNHDA and CDR2 is SQIVND in the germline V gene (reference sequence). V lost 5 bases to trimming and J lost 0 bases, with 13 bases between them. CDR3 length equals 15 residues. The CDR3 region has the DNA TGTGCCAGTAGTCCGGCCGACAGACTGAACACTGAAGCTTTCTTT. It yields the protein CASSPADRLNTEAFF.

This clone came up a few times. The chain couples TRBV7-3 to TRBJ2-2, with 8 nucleotides matching TRBD1. V shed 5 bases and J 6 bases; nucleotides not matched to a gene: 17. This CDR3 spans 18 amino acids. From germline, CDR1 is SGHTA and CDR2 FQGTGA. CDR3 residues: CASSPDGQGAIAPGELFF. Written as DNA, the CDR3 is TGTGCCAGCAGCCCTGACGGCCAGGGGGCGATTGCCCCCGGGGAGCTGTTTTTT.

The chain is built from TRBV14 and TRBJ1-2; 7 bases are shared with TRBD1. After removal of 1 base from V and 1 base from J, the junction contained 9 bases not matched to a gene. Per the germline V gene, CDR1 is SGHDN and CDR2 is FVKESK. The CDR3 loop spans 17 amino acids. The CDR3 coding sequence is TGTGCCAGCAGCCAAGCCCCTACAGGGGATCATAACTATGGCTACACCTTC. Protein: CASSQAPTGDHNYGYTF.

The V and J genes are TRBV7-9 and TRBJ2-1, with 10 bases fitting TRBD2. The CDR3 contains 15 residues. CDR1 is SEHNR, CDR2 FQNEAQ, per germline (reference sequence). The trim removed 4 bases at V and 5 bases at J, leaving 5 bases unmatched. The CDR3 bases are TGTGCCAGCAGCTACAGCGGGGGGGCTAACAATGAGCAGTTCTTC. Its translation: CASSYSGGANNEQFF.

The chain links TRBV6-5 to TRBJ1-2; perhaps TRBD1 as D (6 bases). V shed 8 bases and J shed 5 bases, with 15 bases lying between them. Germline V CDR1 and CDR2: MNHEY, SVGAGI. This CDR3 spans 13 amino acids. CDR3 in DNA: TGTGCCAGCCGGACAGATTTTGGATATGGCTACACCTTC. Translation: CASRTDFGYGYTF.

This rearrangement joins TRBV12-3 or TRBV12-4 to TRBJ1-2; perhaps TRBD1 as D (5 bases). The V gene lost 3 bases and the J gene lost 6 bases, with 11 bases spanning the gap. The CDR3 extends over 13 amino acids. CDR3 sequence: CASSFGAADGYTF. The CDR3 DNA follows: TGTGCCAGCAGTTTTGGGGCAGCAGATGGCTACACCTTC.

This rearrangement joins TRBV30 to TRBJ1-1; no reliable D call. V lost 7 bases to trimming and J lost 4 bases, with 13 bases between them. CDR1 GTSNPN and CDR2 SVGIG come from the germline V gene (reference sequence). CDR3 size: 12 residues. DNA of the CDR3: TGTGCCTTGACGGGAGGAGGCACTGAAGCTTTCTTT. Its translation is CALTGGGTEAFF.

V and J are TRBV29-1 and TRBJ1-1; 7 bases map to TRBD1. J was trimmed by 1 base and V by 6 bases; bases with no gene match: 8. The CDR3 contains 14 residues. Per the germline V gene, CDR1 is SQVTM and CDR2 is ANQGSEA. The DNA for the CDR3 is TGCAGCGTCACCGCCGGGACAGCGAACACTGAAGCTTTCTTT. It is translated as CSVTAGTANTEAFF.

The genes are TRBV7-9 and TRBJ2-5, with a tentative D call TRBD1 (5 bases). The CDR3 spans 14 residues. The V end was cut by 0 bases, the J end by 3 bases, with 8 bases between. The germline gives CDR1 SEHNR, CDR2 FQNEAQ (reference sequence). The CDR3 reads CASSLASREETQYF. The DNA for the CDR3 is TGTGCCAGCAGCTTAGCGTCCAGGGAAGAGACCCAGTACTTC. Based on the CDR3 plus reference TRBV7-9 and TRBJ2-5, the full variable domain is DTGVSQNPRHKITKRGQNVTFRCDPISEHNRLYWYRQTLGQGPEFLTYFQNEAQLEKSRLLSDRFSAERPKGSFSTLEIQRTEQGDSAMYLCASSLASREETQYFGPGTRLLVL.

The chain joins TRBV2 to TRBJ1-2, with 7 bases identical to TRBD1. V lost 4 bases and J lost 5; bases outside the gene matches: 7. The CDR3 runs to 14 residues. Germline loops: CDR1 SNHLY, CDR2 FYNNEI. CDR3 DNA: TGTGCCAGCAGTGCCAATCCGGGACAGTATGGCTACACCTTC. The encoded protein is CASSANPGQYGYTF.

J is TRBJ1-4 and V is TRBV12-3 or TRBV12-4; D remains ambiguous. Trimming removed 3 bases from V and 8 bases from J, with 7 bases in between. The CDR3 extends over 12 amino acids. CDR3 residues: CASSFGKEKLFF. The DNA of the CDR3 is TGTGCCAGCAGTTTCGGGAAGGAAAAACTGTTTTTT.

Worth noting for this clone: Germline is not matched at one junction end, which may reflect a read error. V is TRBV19 and J is TRBJ2-2, with 7 bases that match TRBD1. There are 15 residues in the CDR3. Looked up from germline, CDR1 is LNHDA and CDR2 is SQIVND (reference sequence). CDR3 DNA sequence: TGTGCCAGTAGTCTAGACAGGGTTTTCACCGGGGAGCTGTTTTTT. This translates into CASSLDRVFTGELFF.

The gene calls are TRBV5-1 and TRBJ2-7; 10 bases map to TRBD1. CDR1 SGHRS and CDR2 YFSETQ come from the germline V gene. CDR3 size: 16 residues. V lost 0 bases to trimming and J lost 0 bases; unmatched junction nucleotides: 3. The CDR3 spells CASSLGGQGSSYEQYF. The DNA for the CDR3 is TGCGCCAGCAGCTTGGGGGGACAGGGGAGCTCCTACGAGCAGTACTTC.

V usage is TRBV7-9 and J usage is TRBJ1-1; no firm D call. V lost 2 bases, J lost 6 bases, and 7 bases lay in between. Germline V lookup: CDR1 SEHNR, CDR2 FQNEAQ (reference sequence). The CDR3 sequence is 12 residues long. CDR3 region: CASSLIGAEAFF. The CDR3 DNA reads as TGTGCCAGCAGCTTAATCGGGGCTGAAGCTTTCTTT.

The V call is TRBV6-5, the J call TRBJ1-3, with 7 bases that match TRBD1. V lost 7 bases to trimming and J lost 3 bases; unmatched junction nucleotides: 9. The CDR3 consists of 15 residues. Germline CDR1 is MNHEY and CDR2 is SVGAGI. CDR3 nucleotides: TGTGCCAGCAAGGTAGAGGGGGCAGTTGGAAACACCATATATTTT. Protein sequence: CASKVEGAVGNTIYF.

This chain joins TRBV2 and TRBJ2-3; D gene unclear. The CDR3 loop spans 15 amino acids. CDR1 SNHLY and CDR2 FYNNEI come from the germline V gene. V shed 3 bases and J shed 1 base, with 11 bases lying between them. CDR3 DNA sequence: TGTGCCAGCAGTGATTATGCTGCGGGCACAGATACGCAGTATTTT. Translation: CASSDYAAGTDTQYF.

Only one count was recorded for this clone. The V call is TRBV19, the J call TRBJ1-5; 9 bases map to TRBD1. V dropped 10 bases and J dropped 0; count of bases not matched to a gene: 16. This CDR3 has 18 amino acids. From germline, CDR1 is LNHDA and CDR2 SQIVND (reference sequence). CDR3 in amino acids: CATRTGAIPGYSNQPQHF. The CDR3 DNA follows: TGTGCCACCCGGACAGGGGCTATCCCAGGCTATAGCAATCAGCCCCAGCATTTT.

The V call is TRBV7-2, the J call TRBJ1-3, with D unclear. Germline loops: CDR1 SGHTA, CDR2 FQGNSA. The CDR3 length is 13 residues. V was shortened by 2 bases and J by 0 bases, with 2 bases between the two germline ends. This CDR3 is CASSLYSGNTIYF. In nucleotides, the CDR3 is TGTGCCAGCAGCTTATACTCTGGAAACACCATATATTTT.

The CDR3 sequence: CAWSVLPGGIYGYTF. CDR3 nucleotides: TGTGCCTGGAGTGTATTGCCAGGGGGTATCTATGGCTACACCTTC. The chain carries TRBV30 and TRBJ1-2; 7 positions agree with TRBD1. The CDR3 has 15 residues. With 0 bases clipped from V and 4 bases from J, the junction kept 8 bases outside the gene matches. Germline V gene lookup returns CDR1 GTSNPN and CDR2 SVGIG (reference sequence).

The V call is TRBV19, the J call TRBJ2-2, with 14 bases that match TRBD2. The CDR3 has 19 amino acids. CDR1 and CDR2 (germline): LNHDA, SQIVND (reference sequence). V dropped 5 bases and J dropped 6; count of bases not matched to a gene: 14. CDR3 DNA: TGTGCCAGTAGTGCCGGGACGGCGGGACTAGCGGGGGCTCCCGGGGAGCTGTTTTTT. It translates to CASSAGTAGLAGAPGELFF.

As DNA, the CDR3 is TGTGCCTGGACCACGCAGGGGAATGAAAAACTGTTTTTT. Translation gives CAWTTQGNEKLFF. The chain uses TRBV30 and TRBJ1-4; the D gene is possibly TRBD1 (6 bases). V was cut by 4 bases and J by 5 bases, with 11 bases left in between. CDR3 size: 13 residues. Germline V gene data show CDR1 as GTSNPN and CDR2 as SVGIG (reference sequence).

The V call is TRBV2, the J call TRBJ1-2; D is perhaps TRBD1 (6 bases). Between the trimmed V and J ends, which lost 5 bases and 1 base, there was a span of 14 bases. Germline CDR1 reads SNHLY; CDR2 reads FYNNEI. The CDR3 spans 15 residues. This chain's CDR3 is CASSIKTGGNYGYTF. In DNA, the CDR3 is TGTGCCAGCAGTATTAAGACAGGCGGTAACTATGGCTACACCTTC.

The chain recombines TRBV18 with TRBJ1-1, with 7 nucleotides matching TRBD1. The V gene end was trimmed by 0 bases and the J gene end by 1 base; junction bases not matched to a gene: 8. The V gene's germline CDR1 is KGHSH and CDR2 LQKENI. The CDR3 runs 17 residues. CDR3 coding DNA: TGTGCCAGCTCACCACCTGGGACAGCTAGCCAGAACACTGAAGCTTTCTTT. Encoded protein: CASSPPGTASQNTEAFF.

To note about this clone: One junction end disagrees with the germline gene, perhaps due to a read error. In DNA, the CDR3 is TGTGCCACCAGTCTCCGAGGGAATGAAAAACTGTTTTTT. As protein: CATSLRGNEKLFF. The genes are TRBV12-3 or TRBV12-4 and TRBJ1-4, with D unclear. The CDR3 consists of 13 residues.

V gene TRBV3-1 (or the pseudogene TRBV3-2) combines with J gene TRBJ1-1; D gene uncertain. This CDR3 is built from 12 residues. V was shortened by 4 bases and J by 10 bases, with 13 bases between the two germline ends. Germline lookup yields CDR1 LGHDT and CDR2 YNNKEL (reference sequence). CDR3: CASSPPSRRAFF. The CDR3, as DNA: TGTGCCAGCAGCCCCCCCAGTAGGAGAGCTTTCTTT.

V gene TRBV27 combines with J gene TRBJ2-4, with a tentative D call TRBD1 (5 bases). CDR1 and CDR2 from the germline V gene are MNHEY and SMNVEV (reference sequence). Trimming took 2 bases from V and 5 from J, leaving 13 bases between them. The CDR3 covers 15 residues. CDR3 sequence reads: CASSLSQGTENIQYF. CDR3 nucleotide sequence: TGTGCCAGCAGTTTAAGTCAGGGAACGGAAAACATTCAGTACTTC.